The 16 T cell receptor beta chains below all came from one sample that was sequenced in a study of shared clonotypes between healthy human individuals. Clones were read by immunoSEQ multiplex PCR, and TCRdb kept only the in-frame ones, dropping some. Among 500,000 or so clones listed, about 96% were seen once. Sequencing was done on a sample of naive CD4+ T cells sorted from blood. Subset given: CD45RA+ positively selected. These receptors all stem from a woman aged 25 to 39 in good health.

The genes are TRBV2 and TRBJ2-7, with D perhaps matching TRBD2 (7 bases). With 9 bases removed from V and 2 bases from J, the gap between germline ends came to 20 bases. Germline V gives CDR1 SNHLY, CDR2 FYNNEI. CDR3 length equals 15 residues. This CDR3 is CASIRGGGPPYEQYF. The CDR3 nucleotides read TGTGCCAGTATTAGAGGGGGAGGGCCCCCCTACGAGCAGTACTTC.

The chain uses TRBV2 and TRBJ2-7; TRBD2 matches at 7 bases. J gave up 6 bases and V 11 bases, and 10 bases lay outside the gene matches. CDR1 SNHLY and CDR2 FYNNEI come from the germline V gene. CDR3 length equals 12 residues. In DNA form, the CDR3 reads TGTGCCGGGAGGACTAGTTCTCGCGAGCAGTACTTC. It specifies CAGRTSSREQYF.

The gene calls are TRBV6-4 and TRBJ1-5; TRBD1 is a possible D gene (6 bases). This CDR3 comprises 14 residues. The germline CDR1 and CDR2 sequences are MRHNA and SNTAGT. V was clipped by 5 bases and J by 9 bases, with 17 bases between them. The CDR3 region is CASSSSPGVRPQHF. CDR3 nucleotide sequence: TGTGCCAGCAGTTCATCCCCAGGGGTACGGCCCCAGCATTTT.

The rearrangement links TRBV10-3 to TRBJ2-5; a weak D match, TRBD2 (5 bases). V was pared by 2 bases and J by 5 bases, with 9 bases between. Germline CDR1 and CDR2: ENHRY and SYGVKD. The CDR3 is 13 residues long. The CDR3 loop is CAISELAWETQYF. CDR3 DNA: TGTGCCATCAGTGAGCTAGCTTGGGAGACCCAGTACTTC.

DNA for the CDR3: TGTGCCAGTAGTAAATTGACAGACAGAATTGAAGCTTTCTTT. As protein: CASSKLTDRIEAFF. This rearrangement joins TRBV19 to TRBJ1-1; TRBD1 might be the D (5 bases). The CDR3 extends over 14 amino acids. V gave up 4 bases and J gave up 7 bases, with 16 bases separating them. CDR1 is LNHDA, CDR2 SQIVND, per germline (reference sequence).

This clone appeared once. The rearrangement uses TRBV5-5 and TRBJ1-2; perhaps TRBD1 as D (5 bases). Trimming pared 6 bases from V and 1 base from J, leaving 13 bases between. CDR3 length equals 14 residues. Germline values: CDR1 SGHKS, CDR2 YYEKEE (reference sequence). The CDR3 nucleotides read TGTGCCAGCACCGCAGGGCGAGGTAACTATGGCTACACCTTC. Translated, it gives CASTAGRGNYGYTF.

V and J are TRBV2 and TRBJ2-5, with 11 bases matching TRBD2. CDR3 size: 14 residues. CDR1 and CDR2 (germline): SNHLY, FYNNEI. Losses at the gene ends were 10 bases for V and 0 bases for J; bases not matched to a gene: 4. CDR3 sequence (DNA): TGTGCCACCCCGGGACTAGCGGACCAAGAGACCCAGTACTTC. Its translation is CATPGLADQETQYF.

The rearrangement links TRBV19 to TRBJ2-7; 9 nucleotides match TRBD2. Trimming took 7 bases from V and 3 from J; bases not matched to a gene: 10. Looked up from germline, CDR1 is LNHDA and CDR2 is SQIVND (reference sequence). The CDR3 is 15 residues long. The CDR3 is CASKRRLAGIYEQYF. The CDR3 DNA is TGTGCCAGTAAAAGGAGGCTAGCGGGGATCTACGAGCAGTACTTC.

The chain has TRBV19 and TRBJ1-2; D ambiguous. The germline V gene encodes CDR1 LNHDA and CDR2 SQIVND (reference sequence). This CDR3 spans 13 amino acids. V was cut by 3 bases and J by 5 bases, with 10 bases left in between. The CDR3 protein is CASSIGLPYGYTF. For the CDR3, the DNA is TGTGCCAGTAGTATCGGCCTTCCATATGGCTACACCTTC. The full variable domain, completed using reference TRBV19 and TRBJ1-2, is DGGITQSPKYLFRKEGQNVTLSCEQNLNHDAMYWYRQDPGQGLRLIYYSQIVNDFQKGDIAEGYSVSREKKESFPLTVTSAQKNPTAFYLCASSIGLPYGYTFGSGTRLTVV.

The chain combines TRBV11-3 with TRBJ1-1; tentatively, D is TRBD1 (5 bases). V lost 0 bases, J lost 6 bases, and 8 bases lay in between. The CDR3 runs 13 residues. Looked up from germline, CDR1 is SGHNT and CDR2 is YENEEA. Written as DNA, the CDR3 is TGTGCCAGCAGCTTAGAGGTGGGGGCTGAAGCTTTCTTT. Protein: CASSLEVGAEAFF.

The chain is built from TRBV2 and TRBJ1-4, with TRBD1 as a possible D gene (5 bases). There are 14 residues in the CDR3. Between the trimmed V and J ends, which lost 0 bases and 8 bases, there was a span of 10 bases. The germline V gene has CDR1 SNHLY and CDR2 FYNNEI. CDR3 bases: TGTGCCAGCAGTGAAGCTGGGGGGTTCGAAAAACTGTTTTTT. This encodes CASSEAGGFEKLFF.

The CDR3 reads CATSRDTSAIDYEQYF. The CDR3 nucleotides read TGTGCCACCAGCAGAGATACAAGTGCAATAGACTACGAGCAGTACTTC. This rearrangement joins TRBV15 to TRBJ2-7; D is unresolved. V was shortened by 0 bases and J by 3 bases, with 15 bases between the two germline ends. The V gene's germline CDR1 is LNHNV and CDR2 YYDKDF (reference sequence). The CDR3 has 16 amino acids. Filled out from reference TRBV15 and TRBJ2-7, the complete variable domain reads DAMVIQNPRYQVTQFGKPVTLSCSQTLNHNVMYWYQQKSSQAPKLLFHYYDKDFNNEADTPDNFQSRRPNTSFCFLDIRSPGLGDTAMYLCATSRDTSAIDYEQYFGPGTRLTVT.

V gene TRBV6-1 combines with J gene TRBJ1-2, with TRBD1 matching 11 bases. Germline CDR1 and CDR2: MNHNS and SASEGT. V lost 4 bases to trimming and J lost 8 bases; unmatched junction nucleotides: 6. This CDR3 has 14 residues. The CDR3 reads CASSAGQGAGGYTF. CDR3 coding DNA: TGTGCCAGCAGTGCCGGACAGGGGGCGGGCGGCTACACCTTC.

The V call is TRBV18, the J call TRBJ2-1; D call uncertain. In germline, CDR1 is KGHSH, CDR2 LQKENI. The CDR3 is 15 amino acids. With 0 bases removed from V and 0 bases from J, the gap between germline ends came to 6 bases. The CDR3 DNA reads as TGTGCCAGCTCACCACCCCTATACTCCTACAATGAGCAGTTCTTC. It encodes CASSPPLYSYNEQFF.

The chain carries TRBV6-1 and TRBJ1-5, with TRBD1 as a possible D gene (5 bases). Trimming shortened V by 6 bases and J by 7 bases, and 13 bases separated the two germline ends. Per the germline V gene, CDR1 is MNHNS and CDR2 is SASEGT. CDR3 length: 13 amino acids. Written as DNA, the CDR3 is TGTGCCAGCAGCGTCAGGGTGCAGCAGCCCCAGCATTTT. Protein sequence: CASSVRVQQPQHF.

The chain uses TRBV2 and TRBJ1-4; D not resolved. The germline V and J ends were trimmed by 4 bases and 2 bases, with 5 bases remaining between them. Germline CDR1 is SNHLY and CDR2 is FYNNEI. The CDR3 runs to 13 residues. CDR3 in DNA: TGTGCCAGCAGTGTGGGGACTAATGAAAAACTGTTTTTT. Protein: CASSVGTNEKLFF.